This T cell receptor (beta chain) is drawn from a study of T cells in localized non-small cell lung cancer. Whole-study findings and limits: Uninvolved adjacent lung showed peak T cell clonality, exceeding tumor. There was an association of higher blood T cell density with longer overall survival. Because only a single region of the tumor was sequenced, heterogeneity remains possible.

Concerning this clone itself: What it recognizes is unknown.

Germline lookup yields CDR1 SGHVS and CDR2 FNYEAQ. The CDR3 is made up of 17 amino acids. Trimming shortened V by 0 bases and J by 8 bases, and 21 bases separated the two germline ends. Sequencing was performed with immunoSEQ multiplex PCR; in TCRdb, only in-frame clones are kept and a portion is missing. Of about 19,000 clones listed, around nine tenths were seen once; the top ten hold about 4%. The J gene is TRBJ2-3, the V gene TRBV7-6, with D perhaps TRBD1 (5 bases). The sequencing here drew on peripheral blood, taken before any cancer treatment. This TCR was recovered from a male donor at least 60 years old with stage I squamous cell lung carcinoma. CDR3 amino acids: CASSLAFRVSGSGTQYF. In nucleotides, the CDR3 is TGTGCCAGCAGCTTAGCGTTCAGGGTATCGGGCAGTGGTACGCAGTATTTT.